Shown below are 23 T cell receptor beta chains from a single sample sequenced in a study of early T cells in non-severe SARS-CoV-2 infection. Via MiXCR, TCRdb re-called the 5' RACE reads, giving one row per CDR3 protein. The sample records about 71,000 distinct CDR3 sequences, roughly 12% being singletons. This sample comprised whole blood, obtained at baseline. Receptor source: an adult who was a healthcare worker with PCR-confirmed SARS-CoV-2 infection or an uninfected control (not recorded which).

This chain uses TRBV6-2 or TRBV6-3 with TRBJ2-5; D might be TRBD2 (6 bases). This CDR3 is built from 13 residues. Germline V lookup: CDR1 MNHEY, CDR2 SVGEGT. V was clipped by 4 bases and J by 5 bases, with 11 bases between them. DNA for the CDR3: TGTGCCAGCAGTTCCCCGGGGGAGGAGACCCAGTACTTC. Translated: CASSSPGEETQYF.

This clonotype has more than one count but fewer than ten. The chain recombines TRBV28 with TRBJ1-6, with D unresolved. V was trimmed by 7 bases and J by 10 bases, leaving 14 bases between them. There are 13 residues in the CDR3. The germline V gene encodes CDR1 MDHEN and CDR2 SYDVKM. The CDR3 region has the DNA TGTGCCAGCATGATAAGTTACTCCTCACCCCTCCACTTT. Its protein product is CASMISYSSPLHF.

This clonotype was counted ten times or more. The CDR3: CASSPSGESEQYF. The CDR3 DNA follows: TGTGCCAGCTCACCAAGTGGGGAGAGCGAGCAGTACTTC. The chain is built from TRBV18 and TRBJ2-7; a possible D gene is TRBD2 (5 bases). Per germline, CDR1 KGHSH and CDR2 LQKENI. V was cut by 2 bases and J by 6 bases, with 11 bases left in between. This CDR3 spans 13 amino acids.

The chain uses TRBV7-2 and TRBJ1-2; D is unclear. Deletions cut 4 bases from V and 2 bases from J, with 8 bases between. This CDR3 contains 13 residues. The germline V gene encodes CDR1 SGHTA and CDR2 FQGNSA. CDR3 sequence: CASSSYFNYGYTF. CDR3 nucleotides: TGTGCCAGCAGCTCGTATTTCAACTATGGCTACACCTTC.

This clonotype turned up a few times. The chain recombines TRBV6-1 with TRBJ1-5; D gene ambiguous. Germline CDR1 and CDR2: MNHNS and SASEGT. Trimming took off 1 base at V and 9 bases at J, with 4 bases between the two ends. CDR3 length: 11 amino acids. CDR3 protein: CASSEVSPQHF. The CDR3 nucleotides read TGTGCCAGCAGTGAAGTCTCGCCCCAGCATTTT.

This clonotype was seen only a few times. The CDR3 DNA is TGCGCCAGCAGCTTAGTGGGTTTGGTCAATGAGCAGTTCTTC. It codes for CASSLVGLVNEQFF. The chain recombines TRBV5-1 with TRBJ2-1, with D unclear. Germline V lookup: CDR1 SGHRS, CDR2 YFSETQ. V gave up 2 bases and J gave up 6 bases, with 12 bases separating them. The CDR3 has 14 amino acids.

This clonotype was picked up a small number of times. The chain recombines TRBV13 with TRBJ1-4; D not resolved. V lost 3 bases and J 5 bases, leaving 10 bases between the germline ends. The germline V gene has CDR1 PRHDT and CDR2 FYEKMQ (reference sequence). CDR3 length: 14 residues. The CDR3: CASSFSNPNEKLFF. The CDR3 coding sequence is TGTGCCAGCAGCTTTAGCAACCCCAATGAAAAACTGTTTTTT.

This clonotype was counted only a few times. CDR3 nucleotides: TGTGCCAGCAGCTCCCTAGCAAAGGATACGCAGTATTTT. This encodes CASSSLAKDTQYF. This rearrangement joins TRBV7-6 to TRBJ2-3; D might be TRBD2 (5 bases). V lost 4 bases and J 6 bases, leaving 11 bases between the germline ends. The germline CDR1 and CDR2 sequences are SGHVS and FNYEAQ. The CDR3 runs 13 residues.

In this sample, this clonotype turned up many times. V gene TRBV20-1 combines with J gene TRBJ2-4; the D is unclear. The CDR3 is 15 amino acids. The germline gives CDR1 DFQATT, CDR2 SNEGSKA (reference sequence). V lost 3 bases, J lost 3 bases, and 15 bases lay in between. The chain's CDR3 is CSARRSDPNKNIQYF. CDR3 coding DNA: TGCAGTGCTAGGAGGAGCGACCCAAACAAAAACATTCAGTACTTC.

V and J are TRBV6-5 and TRBJ1-2, with D possibly being TRBD1 (6 bases). The V end was cut by 2 bases, the J end by 4 bases, with 11 bases between. Germline loops: CDR1 MNHEY, CDR2 SVGAGI. The CDR3 contains 14 residues. CDR3 sequence: CASSYETGGYGYTF. For the CDR3, the DNA is TGTGCCAGCAGTTACGAGACAGGCGGCTATGGCTACACCTTC.

In this sample, this clonotype turned up many times. J is TRBJ2-7 and V is TRBV20-1, with D unclear. Per germline, CDR1 DFQATT and CDR2 SNEGSKA (reference sequence). The V end lost 3 bases, the J end lost 2 bases, and 14 bases lay between the germline ends. The CDR3 loop spans 14 amino acids. CDR3 loop: CSASRSKGPYEQYF. In nucleotides, the CDR3 is TGCAGTGCTAGTCGATCAAAGGGTCCCTACGAGCAGTACTTC.

This clonotype came up many times. The rearrangement uses TRBV6-2 or TRBV6-3 and TRBJ1-1; D is uncertain. CDR1 is MNHEY and CDR2 is SVGEGT in the germline V gene. V lost 2 bases and J lost 4, with 11 bases in between. This CDR3 spans 14 amino acids. The CDR3 sequence is CASSYQPGFTEAFF. In DNA form, the CDR3 reads TGTGCCAGCAGTTACCAGCCGGGATTCACTGAAGCTTTCTTT.

The chain joins TRBV12-3 or TRBV12-4 to TRBJ2-2; D may be TRBD1 or TRBD2 (5 bases each). V shed 5 bases and J shed 0 bases, with 13 bases lying between them. The CDR3 covers 16 residues. CDR3 sequence reads: CASSAGTLANTGELFF. In nucleotides, the CDR3 is TGTGCCAGCAGTGCCGGGACGCTCGCGAACACCGGGGAGCTGTTTTTT.

Only a few counts were recorded for this clonotype. The chain recombines TRBV28 with TRBJ2-4, with D perhaps TRBD1 or TRBD2 (5 bases each). Per germline, CDR1 MDHEN and CDR2 SYDVKM. V gave up 6 bases and J gave up 9 bases, with 12 bases separating them. The CDR3 is made up of 12 amino acids. Written as DNA, the CDR3 is TGTGCCAGCAGGGGGACGACAGCCATTCAGTACTTC. Translated: CASRGTTAIQYF.

The rearrangement joins TRBV2 to TRBJ2-7; 10 nucleotides agree with TRBD1. J was trimmed by 4 bases and V by 4 bases; bases with no gene match: 7. The CDR3 is made up of 15 amino acids. CDR1 SNHLY and CDR2 FYNNEI come from the germline V gene. The CDR3 protein is CASSAGDRGRYEQYF. The DNA for the CDR3 is TGTGCCAGCAGTGCGGGGGACAGGGGTCGGTACGAGCAGTACTTC. Based on the CDR3 plus reference TRBV2 and TRBJ2-7, the full variable domain is EPEVTQTPSHQVTQMGQEVILRCVPISNHLYFYWYRQILGQKVEFLVSFYNNEISEKSEIFDDQFSVERPDGSNFTLKIRSTKLEDSAMYFCASSAGDRGRYEQYFGPGTRLTVT.

This clonotype has only a few counts. V is TRBV6-6 and J is TRBJ2-7, with D hard to call. This CDR3 contains 16 residues. In germline, CDR1 is MNHNY, CDR2 SVGAGI (reference sequence). Trimming removed 0 bases at V and 6 bases at J, with 18 bases between. The CDR3 is CASSYSAGPPLSEQYF. The DNA of the CDR3 is TGTGCCAGCAGTTACTCAGCCGGACCGCCACTCTCCGAGCAGTACTTC.

This clonotype was detected a few times. This chain joins TRBV28 and TRBJ2-1; the D gene is possibly TRBD2 (5 bases). Germline V gene data show CDR1 as MDHEN and CDR2 as SYDVKM. The CDR3 spans 13 residues. The V and J ends lost 7 bases and 10 bases respectively, with 17 bases between them. In DNA form, the CDR3 reads TGTGCCAGCAACCTAGTTGGGGAGCGCGAGCAGTTCTTC. Amino acid sequence: CASNLVGEREQFF.

In this sample, this clonotype turned up a few times. The rearrangement joins TRBV11-2 to TRBJ2-2, with D possibly being TRBD2 (7 bases). Trimming stripped 5 bases from V and 7 bases from J, with 17 bases between. CDR1 SGHAT and CDR2 FQNNGV come from the germline V gene. The CDR3 covers 15 residues. In DNA form, the CDR3 reads TGTGCCAGCAGCCCTCCTGGGGGGGCCGACGGGGAGCTGTTTTTT. It codes for CASSPPGGADGELFF.

This clonotype qualifies as medium-sized. The chain carries TRBV11-2 and TRBJ2-7; 12 nucleotides agree with TRBD1. V lost 4 bases to trimming and J lost 1 base; unmatched junction nucleotides: 17. Germline values: CDR1 SGHAT, CDR2 FQNNGV. The CDR3 is 20 residues long. The CDR3 DNA sequence: TGTGCCAGCAGCTACCCCCGGGACAGGGGGCCTAACACGTTATCCTACGAGCAGTACTTC. Its protein product is CASSYPRDRGPNTLSYEQYF.

This clonotype was counted a few times. V gene TRBV29-1 combines with J gene TRBJ2-1; 8 positions agree with TRBD1. J lost 8 bases, V lost 8 bases, and 11 bases had no gene match. Germline V gives CDR1 SQVTM, CDR2 ANQGSEA. The CDR3 is 13 residues long. For the CDR3, the DNA is TGCAGCTTTTTGACAGGGGAAGTTGATGAGCAGTTCTTC. Translated, it gives CSFLTGEVDEQFF.

The sample holds many counts of this clonotype. This chain links TRBV14 with TRBJ1-2, with D possibly being TRBD1 (5 bases). Trimming took 6 bases from V and 5 from J, leaving 10 bases between them. The CDR3 sequence is 12 residues long. In germline, CDR1 is SGHDN, CDR2 FVKESK. The CDR3 bases are TGTGCCAGCAGAGGGGCTGATTATGGCTACACCTTC. Its protein is CASRGADYGYTF.

Only a few counts were recorded for this clonotype. The genes are TRBV7-9 and TRBJ2-3; D is uncertain. There are 13 residues in the CDR3. V lost 4 bases, J lost 0 bases, and 5 bases lay in between. Germline CDR1 SEHNR, CDR2 FQNEAQ (reference sequence). In nucleotides, the CDR3 is TGTGCCAGCAGCTGGTCGAGCACAGATACGCAGTATTTT. This codes for CASSWSSTDTQYF.

This clonotype came up many times. The V gene is TRBV6-8, the J gene TRBJ1-1; 8 bases map to TRBD1. The V segment lost 6 bases and the J segment 4 bases; nucleotides outside the gene matches: 7. The CDR3 sequence is 14 residues long. Germline-derived CDR1 and CDR2 are MNHGY and SAAAGT. The CDR3 loop reads CASSSGQGSTEAFF. Here the CDR3 DNA reads TGTGCCAGCAGCTCCGGACAGGGATCCACTGAAGCTTTCTTT.